This T cell receptor beta chain was sequenced in a study of T cell responses to AZD1222 COVID-19 vaccine. Whole-study results and caveats: Repertoires were collected only later (after the peak T cell response had occurred). Receipt of two AZD1222 doses was followed by a rise in Spike-specific TCR breadth and depth.

The CDR3 spans 13 residues. V lost 8 bases and J 5 bases, leaving 18 bases between the germline ends. Looked up from germline, CDR1 is SQVTM and CDR2 is ANQGSEA. Clones were read by immunoSEQ multiplex PCR, and TCRdb kept only the in-frame ones, dropping some. The table has roughly 80,000 clones, about nine tenths seen once. Note on this clone: Its antigen is undetermined.

The V call is TRBV29-1, the J call TRBJ2-5; D gene uncertain. This TCR came from an adult who received the AZD1222 COVID-19 vaccine. Sequenced here: peripheral blood, sampled 28 days after the second AZD1222 dose. The CDR3: CSPTTYSGETQYF. The CDR3 DNA reads TGCAGCCCCACCACCTATAGTGGTGAGACCCAGTACTTC.